What follows describes a single T cell receptor beta chain. This sample stems from a study of control samples from healthy donors and cancer patients. Germline lookup yields CDR1 MDHEN and CDR2 SYDVKM. V dropped 4 bases and J dropped 5; count of bases not matched to a gene: 8. CDR3 length: 16 amino acids. Clones were sequenced by immunoSEQ multiplex PCR, and TCRdb holds only the in-frame ones, with some missing. This sample yields around 170,000 clones, of which 80% to 90% are seen a single time; approximately 4.9% belongs to the top ten. The chain links TRBV28 to TRBJ1-1; the match to TRBD1 covers 12 bases. Sequencing was carried out using blood. The receptor was derived from a woman under 40 in good health. CDR3 sequence: CASSYGTGGAQTEAFF. The CDR3 region has the DNA TGTGCCAGCAGTTACGGGACAGGGGGCGCACAGACTGAAGCTTTCTTT.